The sequence of this TCR beta chain was determined in a study of glioma-infiltrating T cells after dendritic cell vaccination. The assay was immunoSEQ multiplex PCR, and TCRdb's table has in-frame clones only and misses some. The sample consists of some 58,000 clones, approximately 87% of them appearing once. Indicated time point: after dendritic cell vaccination, including at tumor progression/relapse. There are 14 residues in the CDR3. The trim removed 4 bases at V and 5 bases at J, leaving 7 bases unmatched. CDR1 and CDR2 (germline): SGHNT, YENEEA. The starting material was blood, obtained after dendritic cell vaccination. V and J are TRBV11-3 and TRBJ2-5; TRBD2 matches 7 bases. This sequence was found in a human donor with glioblastoma. CDR3 DNA sequence: TGTGCCAGCAGCTACGGGGGGACGCGGGAGACCCAGTACTTC. Residues: CASSYGGTRETQYF.